This T cell receptor beta chain was sequenced during a study of T-cell reconstitution after alpha-beta-depleted transplantation in children. Findings of the study overall: There were some patients whose high TCRbeta diversity at day 60 came from surviving recipient T cells and thymic progenitors. In patients about two months after transplant, alpha-beta T cells reportedly arose from several hundred expanded graft clones. Newly produced T cells mostly accounted for T-cell counts and diversity one year post-transplant.

With respect to this clonotype: Antigen: not known.

This sample's TCRbeta library carried unique molecular identifier barcodes. TCRdb re-derived calls from the PCR reads in MiXCR, one entry per CDR3 protein. This table has about 110,000 distinct CDR3 sequences, about 6% appearing once. This CDR3 is built from 12 residues. Per the germline V gene, CDR1 is DFQATT and CDR2 is SNEGSKA (reference sequence). The sequence came from a male patient aged 2 to 9 who had a stem cell transplant for acute lymphoblastic leukemia, so the T cells may come from the graft donor. V and J are TRBV20-1 and TRBJ2-1, with D possibly matching TRBD2 (7 bases). Sequenced material: PBMCs, mostly from graft donor cells, taken 360 days after TCRalphabeta/CD19-depleted stem cell transplant. The chain's CDR3 is CTSGGRVDEQFF. The CDR3 bases are TGCACTTCGGGGGGCAGGGTTGATGAGCAGTTCTTC.